What follows are 23 T cell receptor beta chains derived from one specimen sequenced in a study of cytomegalovirus exposure and HLA in healthy donors. Amplification used 60 Vbeta primers and 13 Jbeta primers. TCRdb's copy holds only in-frame clones and misses some; the assay was immunoSEQ multiplex PCR. Of around 160,000 clones in the sample, around three quarters were seen once. Sequencing was carried out using PBMCs. These receptor sequences come from a man aged 35 to 55 in good health and CMV-seropositive.

This rearrangement joins TRBV5-6 to TRBJ1-3; 9 bases map to TRBD1. The CDR3 runs 16 residues. Germline V gene lookup returns CDR1 SGHDT and CDR2 YYEEEE. V dropped 1 base and J dropped 3; count of bases not matched to a gene: 5. The CDR3 DNA is TGTGCCAGCAGCTTGACAGGGGGCTTTCTTGGAAACACCATATATTTT. Translated, it gives CASSLTGGFLGNTIYF. Together with reference TRBV5-6 and TRBJ1-3, the CDR3 gives the full variable domain: DAGVTQSPTHLIKTRGQQVTLRCSPKSGHDTVSWYQQALGQGPQFIFQYYEEEERQRGNFPDRFSGHQFPNYSSELNVNALLLGDSALYLCASSLTGGFLGNTIYFGEGSWLTVV.

This clone was observed a single time. The chain has TRBV7-9 and TRBJ2-6, with 8 positions matching TRBD2. This CDR3 contains 16 residues. CDR1 and CDR2 from the germline V gene are SEHNR and FQNEAQ (reference sequence). The V and J ends lost 10 bases and 0 bases, in that order; junction bases with no gene match: 8. The CDR3 is CATPGSGDSGANVLTF. Here the CDR3 DNA reads TGTGCCACCCCAGGTAGCGGGGACTCTGGGGCCAACGTCCTGACTTTC.

This sequence joins TRBV9 and TRBJ1-3; the match to TRBD1 covers 7 bases. The germline gives CDR1 SGDLS, CDR2 YYNGEE. This CDR3 has 14 amino acids. V shed 3 bases, J shed 3 bases, and the junction held 3 bases outside the gene matches. DNA for the CDR3: TGTGCCAGCAGCGCATACAGGGGTGGAAACACCATATATTTT. This codes for CASSAYRGGNTIYF.

The V call is TRBV6-1, the J call TRBJ1-3; D possibly corresponds to TRBD1 (5 bases). Per germline, CDR1 MNHNS and CDR2 SASEGT. The CDR3 extends over 15 amino acids. Trimming cost V 8 bases and J 2 bases, with 16 bases left between them. The CDR3: CASQKQGWTGNTIYF. CDR3 sequence (DNA): TGTGCCAGCCAAAAGCAGGGTTGGACTGGAAACACCATATATTTT.

About this clone: A read error may produce the germline difference seen at one junction end. The rearrangement joins TRBV27 to TRBJ2-6; TRBD2 is a possible D gene (6 bases). The CDR3 covers 16 residues. Looked up from germline, CDR1 is MNHEY and CDR2 is SMNVEV (reference sequence). The CDR3 here is CASSLSGGTGANVLTF. CDR3 in DNA: TGTGCCAGCAGCTTATCCGGGGGAACTGGGGCCAACGTCCTGACTTTC.

The genes are TRBV27 and TRBJ1-6; D possibly corresponds to TRBD1 (5 bases). The CDR3 has 12 amino acids. CDR1 is MNHEY and CDR2 is SMNVEV in the germline V gene (reference sequence). Trimming shortened V by 0 bases and J by 13 bases, and 7 bases separated the two germline ends. For the CDR3, the DNA is TGTGCCAGCAGTTTATCGGGGGGGCCCCTCCACTTT. The encoded protein is CASSLSGGPLHF.

This rearrangement joins TRBV27 to TRBJ1-4; D is undetermined. Germline loops: CDR1 MNHEY, CDR2 SMNVEV (reference sequence). This CDR3 is 16 amino acids long. V dropped 7 bases and J dropped 1 base, with 16 bases sitting between them. The CDR3: CASNRVFGETNEKLFF. DNA of the CDR3: TGTGCCAGCAACCGGGTCTTCGGCGAAACTAATGAAAAACTGTTTTTT.

The rearrangement links TRBV7-3 to TRBJ2-5, with D possibly TRBD1 on 6 matching bases. The ends were cut back, 2 bases at V and 2 bases at J, with 6 bases in the middle. Germline V gene lookup returns CDR1 SGHTA and CDR2 FQGTGA. There are 13 residues in the CDR3. CDR3 loop: CASSLDRQETQYF. The CDR3 DNA reads TGTGCCAGCAGCTTAGACAGGCAAGAGACCCAGTACTTC.

CDR3 residues: CAAKTGGATGELFF. For the CDR3, the DNA is TGTGCCGCGAAAACAGGGGGCGCGACCGGGGAGCTGTTTTTT. The chain links TRBV19 to TRBJ2-2; TRBD1 agrees at 9 bases. CDR3 size: 14 residues. Germline values: CDR1 LNHDA, CDR2 SQIVND (reference sequence). The ends lost 11 bases at V and 5 bases at J; junction bases unmatched: 9.

This sequence joins TRBV27 and TRBJ1-2, with 7 bases lining up with TRBD1. Trimming cost V 8 bases and J 0 bases; bases outside gene matches: 9. From germline, CDR1 is MNHEY and CDR2 SMNVEV (reference sequence). The CDR3 runs to 15 residues. CDR3 protein: CASFPTGTSNYGYTF. The CDR3 DNA follows: TGTGCCAGCTTCCCGACAGGGACATCTAACTATGGCTACACCTTC.

The chain employs TRBV11-2 and TRBJ2-1; the D gene is possibly TRBD2 (5 bases). Trimming cost V 5 bases and J 0 bases, with 14 bases left between them. The CDR3 consists of 16 residues. From germline, CDR1 is SGHAT and CDR2 FQNNGV. Here the CDR3 reads CASSHRGRNSYNEQFF. The CDR3 DNA reads as TGTGCCAGCAGCCACCGAGGGCGGAACTCCTACAATGAGCAGTTCTTC.

The chain uses TRBV9 and TRBJ1-5; no clear D. CDR1 is SGDLS and CDR2 is YYNGEE in the germline V gene. This CDR3 is built from 14 residues. Trimming removed 0 bases from V and 4 bases from J, with 8 bases in between. CDR3 amino acids: CASSVGKPNQPQHF. The CDR3 region has the DNA TGTGCCAGCAGCGTAGGAAAGCCTAATCAGCCCCAGCATTTT. The entire variable domain, with the rest obtained from reference TRBV9 and TRBJ1-5, is as follows: DSGVTQTPKHLITATGQRVTLRCSPRSGDLSVYWYQQSLDQGLQFLIQYYNGEERAKGNILERFSAQQFPDLHSELNLSSLELGDSALYFCASSVGKPNQPQHFGDGTRLSIL.

The genes are TRBV10-1 and TRBJ2-1; tentative D call: TRBD2 (5 bases). Germline V gene sequence: CDR1 WNHNN, CDR2 SYGVQD (reference sequence). V lost 6 bases and J 4 bases, leaving 10 bases between the germline ends. The CDR3 spans 13 residues. The DNA for the CDR3 is TGCGCCAGCAGCTCGGGGTCGTACAATGAGCAGTTCTTC. Protein product: CASSSGSYNEQFF.

This chain links TRBV5-1 with TRBJ2-7; D is undetermined. Trimming pared 7 bases from V and 7 bases from J, leaving 18 bases between. The CDR3 spans 13 residues. Germline CDR1 and CDR2: SGHRS and YFSETQ. In nucleotides, the CDR3 is TGCGCCAGCCGACTCATGGCGGTACAAGAGCAGTACTTC. This codes for CASRLMAVQEQYF.

The genes are TRBV11-2 and TRBJ1-2; 8 bases fit TRBD1. CDR3 length: 15 amino acids. Germline V gene lookup returns CDR1 SGHAT and CDR2 FQNNGV. With V trimmed by 5 bases and J by 5 bases, 10 bases remained unmatched. The CDR3 region has the DNA TGTGCCAGCAGCACCGGGACAGGCGCGAGGTATGGCTACACCTTC. Its protein is CASSTGTGARYGYTF.

The chain has TRBV27 and TRBJ1-2; D is ambiguous. This CDR3 is built from 13 residues. CDR1 is MNHEY, CDR2 SMNVEV, per germline (reference sequence). V lost 5 bases and J 6 bases, leaving 13 bases between the germline ends. DNA of the CDR3: TGTGCCAGCAGTCTTAATTGGGCCGATGGCTACACCTTC. This encodes CASSLNWADGYTF.

The rearrangement joins TRBV7-8 to TRBJ2-2; 8 bases map to TRBD1. The CDR3 is 15 residues long. V gave up 5 bases and J gave up 3 bases; unmatched junction bases: 5. CDR1 is SGHVS, CDR2 FQNEAQ, per germline. Written as DNA, the CDR3 is TGTGCCAGCAGCATTGGGACAGGACACACCGGGGAGCTGTTTTTT. It encodes CASSIGTGHTGELFF.

The gene calls are TRBV7-2 and TRBJ2-7; 9 bases agree with TRBD1. This CDR3 region has 15 residues. Germline V lookup: CDR1 SGHTA, CDR2 FQGNSA. Trimming removed 5 bases from V and 1 base from J; junction bases left unmatched: 6. CDR3 residues: CASSRGQGLSYEQYF. Here the CDR3 DNA reads TGTGCCAGCAGCCGGGGACAGGGCCTTTCCTACGAGCAGTACTTC.

Only one count was recorded for this clone. The rearrangement links TRBV7-3 to TRBJ2-1; 10 bases are shared with TRBD2. The CDR3 length is 15 residues. CDR1 is SGHTA, CDR2 FQGTGA, per germline. Trimming took 3 bases from V and 6 from J; bases not matched to a gene: 5. DNA for the CDR3: TGTGCCAGCAGCTTCGGGACTAGCGCTCTCAATGAGCAGTTCTTC. It is translated as CASSFGTSALNEQFF. The complete variable domain, with remaining parts taken from reference TRBV7-3 and TRBJ2-1, reads GAGVSQTPSNKVTEKGKYVELRCDPISGHTALYWYRQSLGQGPEFLIYFQGTGAADDSGLPNDRFFAVRPEGSVSTLKIQRTERGDSAVYLCASSFGTSALNEQFFGPGTRLTVL.

The rearrangement uses TRBV10-2 and TRBJ1-1; D is uncertain. The V and J ends lost 2 bases and 3 bases respectively, with 13 bases between them. The CDR3 covers 15 residues. Germline-derived CDR1 and CDR2 are WSHSY and SAAADI. CDR3 in amino acids: CASSEGGRTYTEAFF. The DNA of the CDR3 is TGCGCCAGCAGTGAGGGCGGCAGGACTTACACTGAAGCTTTCTTT.

This chain links TRBV4-2 with TRBJ2-3; TRBD2 matches 8 bases. This CDR3 region has 16 residues. Unmatched junction bases numbered 3, after V lost 0 bases and J lost 1 base. Germline assignment: CDR1 LGHNA and CDR2 YNFKEQ. The CDR3 DNA sequence: TGTGCCAGCAGCCAAGATCAACTAGCGGGCACAGATACGCAGTATTTT. It encodes CASSQDQLAGTDTQYF.

Comment on this clone: This specimen includes other DNA sequences encoding the same CDR3. The CDR3 DNA follows: TGTGCCTGGAGTCTTCAGGGAAATCAGCCCCAGCATTTT. The encoded protein is CAWSLQGNQPQHF. V usage is TRBV30 and J usage is TRBJ1-5, with D possibly being TRBD1 (5 bases). Germline CDR1 GTSNPN, CDR2 SVGIG (reference sequence). CDR3 length: 13 amino acids. The ends were cut back, 2 bases at V and 4 bases at J, with 9 bases in the middle.

This chain joins TRBV27 and TRBJ2-3; 13 nucleotides align to TRBD2. Germline V gene data show CDR1 as MNHEY and CDR2 as SMNVEV (reference sequence). V dropped 5 bases and J dropped 6; count of bases not matched to a gene: 5. The CDR3 loop spans 15 amino acids. The CDR3 here is CASSRLAGGVDTQYF. The CDR3 DNA reads as TGTGCCAGCAGTCGACTAGCGGGAGGAGTTGATACGCAGTATTTT.